The 29 T cell receptor beta chains in this list originate from one sample, sequenced in a study of cytomegalovirus exposure and HLA in healthy donors. It was with 60 Vbeta and 13 Jbeta primers that the PCR ran. Here immunoSEQ multiplex PCR was the method, and the copy in TCRdb shows in-frame clones only, minus some. The data show approximately 240,000 clones, about four fifths seen once. The sequencing sample was made of PBMCs. Receptors were obtained from a middle-aged woman in good health and CMV-seropositive.

The chain joins TRBV7-8 to TRBJ1-1; 7 bases are a match to TRBD1. Germline-derived CDR1 and CDR2 are SGHVS and FQNEAQ. With V trimmed by 5 bases and J by 0 bases, 6 bases remained unmatched. There are 15 residues in the CDR3. CDR3 loop: CASSARQGLNTEAFF. CDR3 sequence (DNA): TGTGCCAGCAGCGCGCGACAGGGTCTGAACACTGAAGCTTTCTTT.

The chain is built from TRBV18 and TRBJ1-2; D remains unclear. V lost 3 bases and J 8 bases, leaving 13 bases between the germline ends. Germline loops: CDR1 KGHSH, CDR2 LQKENI. This CDR3 is 13 amino acids long. The CDR3 DNA reads TGTGCCAGCTCACCGCTCCCCGTCGAGGGCTACACCTTC. Its translation: CASSPLPVEGYTF.

The chain joins TRBV7-3 to TRBJ2-7; possibly TRBD2 for D (5 bases). V was pared by 2 bases and J by 6 bases, with 11 bases between. From germline, CDR1 is SGHTA and CDR2 FQGTGA. The CDR3 has 13 amino acids. This chain's CDR3 is CASSLPGTCEQYF. Written as DNA, the CDR3 is TGTGCCAGCAGCTTACCGGGAACCTGCGAGCAGTACTTC.

This sequence joins TRBV9 and TRBJ2-5; D is possibly TRBD2 (6 bases). The CDR3 contains 17 residues. Germline loops: CDR1 SGDLS, CDR2 YYNGEE. V lost 3 bases, J lost 3 bases, and 21 bases lay in between. CDR3 in DNA: TGTGCCAGCAGCGCCCGGGGGTCGGAACCAGTCGAAGAGACCCAGTACTTC. As protein: CASSARGSEPVEETQYF.

The J gene is TRBJ2-3, the V gene TRBV19; 7 bases align to TRBD2. Germline CDR1 LNHDA, CDR2 SQIVND (reference sequence). The junction had 5 bases not matched to a gene; V was cut back by 2 bases and J by 0 bases. CDR3 length equals 16 residues. The CDR3 DNA follows: TGTGCCAGTAGTATATTTGCGGGGGTTAGCACAGATACGCAGTATTTT. Its translation: CASSIFAGVSTDTQYF.

For this clone: The sample carries other DNA sequences with the same CDR3. The chain carries TRBV6-5 and TRBJ1-3, with TRBD1 as a possible D gene (5 bases). Trimming stripped 4 bases from V and 0 bases from J, with 10 bases between. The germline gives CDR1 MNHEY, CDR2 SVGAGI. The length of the CDR3 is 15 residues. The CDR3 here is CASSLTGGSGNTIYF. CDR3 bases: TGTGCCAGCAGTTTAACGGGGGGCTCTGGAAACACCATATATTTT.

V usage is TRBV7-2 and J usage is TRBJ1-1; no clear D gene. Germline V gene data show CDR1 as SGHTA and CDR2 as FQGNSA. The CDR3 has 14 residues. Trimming stripped 1 base from V and 4 bases from J, with 10 bases between. The CDR3 nucleotides read TGTGCCAGCAGCTTAGTTCGGGAGGGCACTGAAGCTTTCTTT. Translation: CASSLVREGTEAFF.

The V and J genes are TRBV6-5 and TRBJ2-2; the D is unclear. Germline lookup yields CDR1 MNHEY and CDR2 SVGAGI. V was shortened by 2 bases and J by 7 bases, with 11 bases between the two germline ends. The CDR3 runs to 14 residues. For the CDR3, the DNA is TGTGCCAGCAGTTACCTCCAAGTTAGCGGGGAGCTGTTTTTT. As protein: CASSYLQVSGELFF.

This sequence joins TRBV7-2 and TRBJ1-1; 9 bases are a match to TRBD1. V lost 5 bases and J lost 4; bases outside the gene matches: 5. Germline V gives CDR1 SGHTA, CDR2 FQGNSA. This CDR3 has 14 amino acids. The CDR3 loop reads CASSRTGVSTEAFF. CDR3 bases: TGTGCCAGCAGCCGGACAGGGGTAAGCACTGAAGCTTTCTTT.

This clone was picked up a small number of times. V is TRBV19 and J is TRBJ2-1, with 9 bases matching TRBD2. The CDR3 consists of 15 residues. The V gene's germline CDR1 is LNHDA and CDR2 SQIVND (reference sequence). Trimming cost V 8 bases and J 4 bases; bases outside gene matches: 9. The CDR3 here is CASRFSGSGYNEQFF. The CDR3 nucleotides are TGTGCCAGTCGCTTTAGCGGGAGTGGGTACAATGAGCAGTTCTTC.

V gene TRBV9 combines with J gene TRBJ2-2; D might be TRBD2 (6 bases). The CDR3 spans 15 residues. Germline-derived CDR1 and CDR2 are SGDLS and YYNGEE. The ends were cut back, 0 bases at V and 2 bases at J, with 8 bases in the middle. The CDR3 coding sequence is TGTGCCAGCAGCGTAGCCGGGGGTAACACCGGGGAGCTGTTTTTT. Protein: CASSVAGGNTGELFF.

The chain links TRBV11-2 to TRBJ2-2; weak D call: TRBD2 (6 bases). Germline V gene sequence: CDR1 SGHAT, CDR2 FQNNGV. With 1 base removed from V and 7 bases from J, the gap between germline ends came to 16 bases. This CDR3 has 16 amino acids. This CDR3 is CASSLGPERVGGELFF. The CDR3 coding sequence is TGTGCCAGCAGCTTAGGTCCCGAGCGGGTTGGCGGGGAGCTGTTTTTT.

This clone was detected once. The rearrangement joins TRBV7-8 to TRBJ1-2; 10 nucleotides match TRBD1. There are 15 residues in the CDR3. The ends lost 0 bases at V and 5 bases at J; junction bases unmatched: 3. CDR1 and CDR2 from the germline V gene are SGHVS and FQNEAQ. CDR3 residues: CASSLAGTGVYGYTF. CDR3 bases: TGTGCCAGCAGCTTAGCCGGGACAGGGGTTTATGGCTACACCTTC.

A single count supports this clone. J is TRBJ1-2 and V is TRBV5-6; D remains ambiguous. Germline V gives CDR1 SGHDT, CDR2 YYEEEE. V lost 4 bases to trimming and J lost 7 bases, with 14 bases between them. The CDR3 sequence is 13 residues long. CDR3 residues: CASSVDRRRGYTF. In nucleotides, the CDR3 is TGTGCCAGCAGCGTGGACCGCAGGCGTGGCTACACCTTC. Looking up the rest from reference TRBV5-6 and TRBJ1-2 gives the full variable domain: DAGVTQSPTHLIKTRGQQVTLRCSPKSGHDTVSWYQQALGQGPQFIFQYYEEEERQRGNFPDRFSGHQFPNYSSELNVNALLLGDSALYLCASSVDRRRGYTFGSGTRLTVV.

This chain joins TRBV7-2 and TRBJ1-3, with D uncertain. The CDR3 spans 15 residues. Germline CDR1 and CDR2: SGHTA and FQGNSA. Trimming pared 0 bases from V and 0 bases from J, leaving 6 bases between. This chain's CDR3 is CASSLAGSSGNTIYF. In nucleotides, the CDR3 is TGTGCCAGCAGCTTAGCAGGGAGCTCTGGAAACACCATATATTTT. The complete variable domain, with remaining parts taken from reference TRBV7-2 and TRBJ1-3, reads GAGVSQSPSNKVTEKGKDVELRCDPISGHTALYWYRQSLGQGLEFLIYFQGNSAPDKSGLPSDRFSAERTGGSVSTLTIQRTQQEDSAVYLCASSLAGSSGNTIYFGEGSWLTVV.

Of note for this clone: The sample carries other DNA sequences with the same CDR3. The chain links TRBV7-2 to TRBJ2-7, with TRBD1 identical over 8 bases. Losses at the gene ends were 5 bases for V and 2 bases for J; bases not matched to a gene: 8. This CDR3 is 15 amino acids long. Germline V lookup: CDR1 SGHTA, CDR2 FQGNSA. This chain's CDR3 is CASSPGTGGPYEQYF. CDR3 coding DNA: TGTGCCAGCAGCCCCGGGACAGGAGGTCCCTACGAGCAGTACTTC. The full variable domain, its missing parts supplied by reference TRBV7-2 and TRBJ2-7, is GAGVSQSPSNKVTEKGKDVELRCDPISGHTALYWYRQSLGQGLEFLIYFQGNSAPDKSGLPSDRFSAERTGGSVSTLTIQRTQQEDSAVYLCASSPGTGGPYEQYFGPGTRLTVT.

The CDR3 protein is CASSLNGPYEQYF. The CDR3 bases are TGTGCCAGCAGCTTGAACGGTCCCTACGAGCAGTACTTC. The J gene is TRBJ2-5, the V gene TRBV5-4; D is uncertain. The J call is in doubt because the DNA end fits TRBJ2-7 better. The CDR3 runs to 13 residues. Germline lookup yields CDR1 SGHNT and CDR2 YYREEE (reference sequence).

The J gene is TRBJ2-7, the V gene TRBV7-2, with 8 positions matching TRBD1. Trimming removed 2 bases from V and 5 bases from J; junction bases left unmatched: 8. This CDR3 is 15 amino acids long. Germline loops: CDR1 SGHTA, CDR2 FQGNSA. CDR3 bases: TGTGCCAGCAGCTTAATGGGCCAGGGGGCCGACGAGCAGTACTTC. Translated, it gives CASSLMGQGADEQYF.

In the case of this clone: Other DNA sequences in the same sample also yield this CDR3. The J gene is TRBJ1-6, the V gene TRBV5-1, with TRBD1 matching 8 bases. Germline V CDR1 and CDR2: SGHRS, YFSETQ. V shed 4 bases and J 7 bases; nucleotides not matched to a gene: 13. The CDR3 is made up of 17 amino acids. In DNA, the CDR3 is TGCGCCAGCAGCGATCCTATGGGACAGGAGGTGAATTCACCCCTCCACTTT. Encoded protein: CASSDPMGQEVNSPLHF.

The chain is built from TRBV5-4 and TRBJ1-2; 9 nucleotides align to TRBD1. Germline V gene data show CDR1 as SGHNT and CDR2 as YYREEE (reference sequence). The CDR3 length is 14 residues. J gave up 8 bases and V 4 bases, and 9 bases lay outside the gene matches. The CDR3 bases are TGTGCCAGCAGCCAGGGACAGGGCTTAGGAGGCTACACCTTC. This encodes CASSQGQGLGGYTF.

The DNA for the CDR3 is TGTGCCAGCAGCTTAGGGCAGGGATATGGCTACACCTTC. Translating gives CASSLGQGYGYTF. V and J are TRBV7-8 and TRBJ1-2; D might be TRBD1 (5 bases). Trimming pared 1 base from V and 5 bases from J, leaving 8 bases between. Germline V CDR1 and CDR2: SGHVS, FQNEAQ. CDR3 length: 13 amino acids.

This chain connects TRBV11-2 to TRBJ1-6; D remains unclear. The CDR3 contains 16 residues. Germline V CDR1 and CDR2: SGHAT, FQNNGV. V gave up 5 bases and J gave up 0 bases, with 11 bases separating them. CDR3 DNA sequence: TGTGCCAGCAGCCCCACTTGGAGCTCCTATAATTCACCCCTCCACTTT. This translates into CASSPTWSSYNSPLHF.

About this clone: Other nucleotide sequences from this sample produce the same CDR3. The V gene is TRBV2, the J gene TRBJ1-5; the D gene is possibly TRBD1 (5 bases). The CDR3 consists of 14 residues. Between the trimmed V and J ends, which lost 3 bases and 2 bases, there was a span of 8 bases. Germline lookup yields CDR1 SNHLY and CDR2 FYNNEI. CDR3 in amino acids: CASSDRVGNQPQHF. CDR3 nucleotide sequence: TGTGCCAGCAGTGACAGGGTGGGCAATCAGCCCCAGCATTTT.

The table lists this clone with a few counts. Other DNA sequences in this sample translate to the same CDR3. The rearrangement uses TRBV19 and TRBJ2-3; D is unresolved. Trimming stripped 3 bases from V and 1 base from J, with 5 bases between. Germline V gene data show CDR1 as LNHDA and CDR2 as SQIVND (reference sequence). CDR3 length equals 13 residues. CDR3 residues: CASSITGTDTQYF. The DNA of the CDR3 is TGTGCCAGTAGTATTACAGGCACAGATACGCAGTATTTT.

The CDR3 reads CATRVGGGYTF. The CDR3 DNA reads as TGTGCCACCAGGGTAGGCGGGGGCTACACCTTC. This sequence joins TRBV2 and TRBJ1-2; possibly TRBD1 for D (5 bases). The CDR3 length is 11 residues. From germline, CDR1 is SNHLY and CDR2 FYNNEI. The ends were cut back, 10 bases at V and 8 bases at J, with 14 bases in the middle.

The CDR3 DNA is TGTGCCAGCAGGTATGGACTAGCGGGTATCGAGAAGCAGTACTTC. Translated, it gives CASRYGLAGIEKQYF. The V gene is TRBV7-2, the J gene TRBJ2-7, with TRBD2 identical over 11 bases. Germline V gene lookup returns CDR1 SGHTA and CDR2 FQGNSA. Trimming at V came to 6 bases and at J to 8 bases, leaving 12 bases not matched to a gene. The CDR3 sequence is 15 residues long.

This clone was seen only a few times. The chain employs TRBV6-6 and TRBJ1-1; 7 positions match TRBD1. Per the germline V gene, CDR1 is MNHNY and CDR2 is SVGAGI (reference sequence). The CDR3 totals 13 residues. V gave up 2 bases and J gave up 10 bases; unmatched junction bases: 7. The CDR3 region is CASSYGQVGAAFF. Written as DNA, the CDR3 is TGTGCCAGCAGTTACGGACAGGTTGGGGCAGCTTTCTTT.

The chain has TRBV9 and TRBJ2-3; tentatively, D is TRBD2 (7 bases). Germline V CDR1 and CDR2: SGDLS, YYNGEE. V lost 0 bases and J 2 bases, leaving 16 bases between the germline ends. This CDR3 has 17 amino acids. CDR3 loop: CASSVGRGGPDTDTQYF. CDR3 bases: TGTGCCAGCAGCGTAGGAAGGGGGGGCCCCGACACAGATACGCAGTATTTT.

In its sample, this clone was seen a few times. CDR3 nucleotides: TGCGCCAGCAGCTTTGTATCGGGAGAGGGCTACACCTTC. It specifies CASSFVSGEGYTF. The rearrangement uses TRBV5-1 and TRBJ1-2, with unresolved D. Germline V gene data show CDR1 as SGHRS and CDR2 as YFSETQ. This CDR3 region has 13 residues. V shed 2 bases and J shed 8 bases, with 13 bases lying between them.